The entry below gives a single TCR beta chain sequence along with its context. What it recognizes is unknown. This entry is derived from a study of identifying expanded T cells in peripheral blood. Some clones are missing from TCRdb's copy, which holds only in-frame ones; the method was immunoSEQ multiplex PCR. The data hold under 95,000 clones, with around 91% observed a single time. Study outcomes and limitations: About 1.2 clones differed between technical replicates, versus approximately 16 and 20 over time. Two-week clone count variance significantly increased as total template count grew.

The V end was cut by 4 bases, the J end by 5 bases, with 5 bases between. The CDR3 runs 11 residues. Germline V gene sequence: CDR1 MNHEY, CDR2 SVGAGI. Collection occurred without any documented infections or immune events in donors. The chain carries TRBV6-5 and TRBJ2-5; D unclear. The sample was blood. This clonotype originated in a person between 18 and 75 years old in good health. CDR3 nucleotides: TGTGCCAGCAGTTCTGTGGAGACCCAGTACTTC. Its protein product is CASSSVETQYF.